A selection of T cell receptor beta chains follows, all from one sample in a study of identical twins. TCRdb called the 5' RACE reads again in MiXCR, with one record for every CDR3 protein. This sample has 350,000 or so distinct CDR3 sequences, with 7% to 9.5% found just once. Specimen: naive T cells sorted from blood. The receptors come from a woman aged 45-60 years in good health. CDR3s include the opening cysteine and the closing phenylalanine or tryptophan. Each record gives: clone size, J gene, D gene, V gene, CDR3 protein, CDR3 DNA. A D gene is named only where the DNA matches it firmly. For some rows the clone size is stated as once, few or many, or as a class when expanded; others skip it.

abundance: NA; j_gene: TRBJ1-1; d_gene: NA; v_gene: TRBV19; CDR3aa: CASSMGRIEAFF; CDR3nt: TGTGCCAGTAGTATGGGACGGATTGAAGCTTTCTTT
abundance: many; j_gene: TRBJ2-2; d_gene: NA; v_gene: TRBV30; CDR3aa: CAWLSEYLGTGELFF; CDR3nt: TGTGCCTGGCTTTCGGAGTATCTGGGCACCGGGGAGCTGTTTTTT
abundance: NA; j_gene: TRBJ1-5; d_gene: NA; v_gene: TRBV27; CDR3aa: CASRMDTYSNQPQHF; CDR3nt: TGTGCCAGCAGAATGGACACCTATAGCAATCAGCCCCAGCATTTT
abundance: few; j_gene: TRBJ2-2; d_gene: NA; v_gene: TRBV2; CDR3aa: CASRPDSPWDTGELFF; CDR3nt: TGTGCCAGCAGACCGGACAGTCCATGGGACACCGGGGAGCTGTTTTTT
abundance: NA; j_gene: TRBJ2-7; d_gene: TRBD2; v_gene: TRBV4-2; CDR3aa: CASSQDTSDYEQYF; CDR3nt: TGTGCCAGCAGCCAAGATACTAGCGACTACGAGCAGTACTTC
abundance: NA; j_gene: TRBJ1-4; d_gene: NA; v_gene: TRBV20-1; CDR3aa: CSASPGLGEKLFF; CDR3nt: TGCAGTGCTAGCCCGGGGCTAGGTGAAAAACTGTTTTTT
abundance: NA; j_gene: TRBJ2-3; d_gene: TRBD2; v_gene: TRBV10-3; CDR3aa: CAIYSGRESDTQYF; CDR3nt: TGTGCCATTTATAGCGGGAGAGAGTCAGATACGCAGTATTTT
abundance: NA; j_gene: TRBJ2-2; d_gene: TRBD2; v_gene: TRBV10-3; CDR3aa: CAIRTSGNTGELFF; CDR3nt: TGTGCCATCCGGACTAGCGGGAACACCGGGGAGCTGTTTTTT
abundance: few; j_gene: TRBJ1-1; d_gene: NA; v_gene: TRBV5-6; CDR3aa: CASRPLTTRTEAFF; CDR3nt: TGTGCCAGCAGGCCCCTGACTACTCGCACTGAAGCTTTCTTT
abundance: few; j_gene: TRBJ2-7; d_gene: TRBD2; v_gene: TRBV29-1; CDR3aa: CSVLTSGISNEQYF; CDR3nt: TGCAGCGTGCTGACTAGCGGGATTTCCAACGAGCAGTACTTC
abundance: NA; j_gene: TRBJ2-5; d_gene: TRBD2; v_gene: TRBV9; CDR3aa: CASSVAVRTSLF; CDR3nt: TGTGCCAGCAGCGTAGCGGTACGGACTAGCCTATTC
abundance: few; j_gene: TRBJ2-1; d_gene: TRBD2; v_gene: TRBV7-9; CDR3aa: CASSPERDYNEQFF; CDR3nt: TGTGCCAGCAGCCCCGAGCGGGATTACAATGAGCAGTTCTTC
abundance: many; j_gene: TRBJ1-4; d_gene: NA; v_gene: TRBV7-6; CDR3aa: CASSLAWRDTNEKLFF; CDR3nt: TGTGCCAGCAGCTTAGCGTGGAGAGACACAAATGAAAAACTGTTTTTT
abundance: NA; j_gene: TRBJ2-2; d_gene: NA; v_gene: TRBV7-9; CDR3aa: CASSLLGAANTGELFF; CDR3nt: TGTGCCAGCAGTTTGCTCGGGGCCGCGAACACCGGGGAGCTGTTTTTT
abundance: NA; j_gene: TRBJ1-2; d_gene: NA; v_gene: TRBV6-5; CDR3aa: CASSLSPIGGYTF; CDR3nt: TGTGCCAGCAGTTTATCCCCCATCGGAGGCTACACCTTC
abundance: few; j_gene: TRBJ2-7; d_gene: NA; v_gene: TRBV9; CDR3aa: CASSVDGTVSYEQYF; CDR3nt: TGTGCCAGCAGCGTTGATGGAACCGTATCCTACGAGCAGTACTTC
abundance: few; j_gene: TRBJ2-2; d_gene: NA; v_gene: TRBV6-5; CDR3aa: CASSQRRSGELFF; CDR3nt: TGTGCCAGCAGTCAAAGGAGGTCCGGGGAGCTGTTTTTT
abundance: many; j_gene: TRBJ2-2; d_gene: NA; v_gene: TRBV24-1; CDR3aa: CATSDRGRTGELFF; CDR3nt: TGTGCCACCAGTGACCGGGGGAGGACCGGGGAGCTGTTTTTT
abundance: NA; j_gene: TRBJ1-5; d_gene: NA; v_gene: TRBV4-1; CDR3aa: CASSQDRIQHF; CDR3nt: TGCGCCAGCAGCCAAGATCGAATACAGCATTTT
abundance: many; j_gene: TRBJ2-3; d_gene: NA; v_gene: TRBV27; CDR3aa: CASSLLDADTQYF; CDR3nt: TGTGCCAGCAGTTTACTAGACGCAGATACGCAGTATTTT
abundance: NA; j_gene: TRBJ2-5; d_gene: TRBD1; v_gene: TRBV24-1; CDR3aa: CATSDRQGFIETQYF; CDR3nt: TGTGCCACCAGTGACCGACAGGGGTTCATAGAGACCCAGTACTTC
abundance: many; j_gene: TRBJ2-1; d_gene: NA; v_gene: TRBV24-1; CDR3aa: CATSDFRGISYNEQFF; CDR3nt: TGTGCCACCAGTGATTTCCGCGGTATCTCCTACAATGAGCAGTTCTTC
abundance: few; j_gene: TRBJ2-6; d_gene: NA; v_gene: TRBV6-6; CDR3aa: CASILQAKGSGANVLTF; CDR3nt: TGTGCCAGCATCCTCCAAGCGAAGGGCTCTGGGGCCAACGTCCTGACTTTC
abundance: many; j_gene: TRBJ2-2; d_gene: NA; v_gene: TRBV3-1; CDR3aa: CASSQEIRTGELFF; CDR3nt: TGTGCCAGCAGCCAAGAGATCAGGACCGGGGAGCTGTTTTTT
abundance: NA; j_gene: TRBJ2-2; d_gene: NA; v_gene: TRBV6-5; CDR3aa: CASSGSGPFHAGELFF; CDR3nt: TGTGCCAGCAGTGGATCGGGACCCTTCCATGCCGGGGAGCTGTTTTTT
abundance: NA; j_gene: TRBJ1-6; d_gene: TRBD1; v_gene: TRBV6-5; CDR3aa: CASSYYRGWNSPLHF; CDR3nt: TGTGCCAGCAGTTATTACAGGGGATGGAATTCACCCCTCCACTTT
abundance: NA; j_gene: TRBJ1-2; d_gene: NA; v_gene: TRBV5-5; CDR3aa: CASSLERGPESGYTF; CDR3nt: TGTGCCAGCAGCTTGGAAAGGGGCCCTGAGAGTGGCTACACCTTC
abundance: NA; j_gene: TRBJ2-2; d_gene: TRBD2; v_gene: TRBV5-1; CDR3aa: CASSSQAGGVTGELFF; CDR3nt: TGCGCCAGCAGCTCTCAAGCGGGAGGGGTCACCGGGGAGCTGTTTTTT
abundance: few; j_gene: TRBJ2-3; d_gene: TRBD2; v_gene: TRBV5-1; CDR3aa: CASSLARLAGIDTQYF; CDR3nt: TGCGCCAGCAGCTTGGCCCGACTAGCGGGGATAGATACGCAGTATTTT
abundance: many; j_gene: TRBJ1-2; d_gene: TRBD1; v_gene: TRBV12-3/TRBV12-4; CDR3aa: CASSRQGRSGYTF; CDR3nt: TGTGCCAGCAGCCGACAGGGACGGAGTGGCTACACCTTC
abundance: few; j_gene: TRBJ1-2; d_gene: NA; v_gene: TRBV4-2; CDR3aa: CASSQDSGLRRTEGYTF; CDR3nt: TGTGCCAGCAGCCAAGATTCGGGGTTGAGAAGGACGGAAGGCTACACCTTC
abundance: few; j_gene: TRBJ2-3; d_gene: TRBD2; v_gene: TRBV7-2; CDR3aa: CASSLGLAETSSTDTQYF; CDR3nt: TGTGCCAGCAGTCTAGGACTAGCGGAGACCTCTAGCACAGATACGCAGTATTTT
abundance: few; j_gene: TRBJ2-3; d_gene: NA; v_gene: TRBV24-1; CDR3aa: CATSDFSSRGDTQYF; CDR3nt: TGTGCCACCAGTGATTTTTCGAGCCGGGGGGATACGCAGTATTTT
abundance: NA; j_gene: TRBJ2-7; d_gene: TRBD1; v_gene: TRBV11-3; CDR3aa: CASSLTGVHEQYF; CDR3nt: TGTGCCAGCAGCTTAACAGGGGTCCACGAGCAGTACTTC
abundance: NA; j_gene: TRBJ2-1; d_gene: NA; v_gene: TRBV2; CDR3aa: CASSEMGSEQFF; CDR3nt: TGTGCCAGCAGTGAAATGGGTAGTGAGCAGTTCTTC
abundance: NA; j_gene: TRBJ2-3; d_gene: TRBD2; v_gene: TRBV20-1; CDR3aa: CSAVRGGVTDTQYF; CDR3nt: TGCAGTGCTGTCCGGGGGGGCGTCACAGATACGCAGTATTTT
abundance: few; j_gene: TRBJ2-1; d_gene: NA; v_gene: TRBV19; CDR3aa: CASTWSSSYNEQFF; CDR3nt: TGTGCCAGCACCTGGTCTAGCTCCTACAATGAGCAGTTCTTC
abundance: few; j_gene: TRBJ1-4; d_gene: NA; v_gene: TRBV27; CDR3aa: CASSRGPNEKLFF; CDR3nt: TGTGCCAGCAGCCGTGGCCCGAATGAAAAACTGTTTTTT
abundance: few; j_gene: TRBJ2-5; d_gene: TRBD1; v_gene: TRBV4-1; CDR3aa: CASSQGDDRGETQYF; CDR3nt: TGCGCCAGCAGCCAAGGGGATGACAGGGGTGAGACCCAGTACTTC
abundance: few; j_gene: TRBJ2-3; d_gene: NA; v_gene: TRBV12-3/TRBV12-4; CDR3aa: CASSTTGVADTQYF; CDR3nt: TGTGCCAGCAGTACAACGGGAGTTGCAGATACGCAGTATTTT
abundance: many; j_gene: TRBJ1-1; d_gene: NA; v_gene: TRBV10-3; CDR3aa: CAITLNTGTEAFF; CDR3nt: TGTGCCATCACCCTAAATACAGGCACTGAAGCTTTCTTT
abundance: few; j_gene: TRBJ1-2; d_gene: NA; v_gene: TRBV6-6; CDR3aa: CASSYRSTKYVGYTF; CDR3nt: TGTGCCAGCAGTTACCGGTCCACTAAATATGTTGGCTACACCTTC
abundance: few; j_gene: TRBJ2-3; d_gene: NA; v_gene: TRBV10-3; CDR3aa: CAISESVGGPTDTQYF; CDR3nt: TGTGCCATCAGCGAGTCGGTGGGTGGCCCTACAGATACGCAGTATTTT
abundance: few; j_gene: TRBJ2-7; d_gene: TRBD1; v_gene: TRBV2; CDR3aa: CASRYWDSKEQYF; CDR3nt: TGTGCCAGCAGATACTGGGACAGTAAAGAGCAGTACTTC
abundance: NA; j_gene: TRBJ2-5; d_gene: NA; v_gene: TRBV20-1; CDR3aa: CSARDRRLEETQYF; CDR3nt: TGCAGTGCTAGAGATCGGCGACTAGAGGAGACCCAGTACTTC
abundance: many; j_gene: TRBJ2-3; d_gene: NA; v_gene: TRBV4-1; CDR3aa: CASSQEEGPGTDTQYF; CDR3nt: TGCGCCAGCAGCCAAGAGGAGGGTCCCGGGACAGATACGCAGTATTTT
abundance: many; j_gene: TRBJ1-1; d_gene: NA; v_gene: TRBV6-9; CDR3aa: CASRHPRGKGWAEAFF; CDR3nt: TGTGCCAGCAGACACCCCCGGGGGAAGGGGTGGGCTGAAGCTTTCTTT
abundance: few; j_gene: TRBJ2-2; d_gene: NA; v_gene: TRBV7-2; CDR3aa: CASSTSRGTGELFF; CDR3nt: TGTGCCAGCAGCACAAGTCGGGGAACCGGGGAGCTGTTTTTT
abundance: NA; j_gene: TRBJ2-7; d_gene: TRBD2; v_gene: TRBV12-3/TRBV12-4; CDR3aa: CASSSPTSGYYEQYF; CDR3nt: TGTGCCAGCAGTTCCCCGACTAGCGGTTACTACGAGCAGTACTTC
abundance: many; j_gene: TRBJ2-7; d_gene: TRBD2; v_gene: TRBV4-1; CDR3aa: CASSQDLRGVPYEQYF; CDR3nt: TGCGCCAGCAGCCAAGATTTGCGGGGGGTCCCCTACGAGCAGTACTTC
abundance: NA; j_gene: TRBJ1-1; d_gene: NA; v_gene: TRBV3-1; CDR3aa: CASSRAMAHTEAFF; CDR3nt: TGTGCCAGCAGCCGCGCAATGGCTCACACTGAAGCTTTCTTT
abundance: NA; j_gene: TRBJ2-1; d_gene: NA; v_gene: TRBV20-1; CDR3aa: CSASQGASSYNEQFF; CDR3nt: TGCAGTGCTAGTCAGGGTGCAAGCTCCTACAATGAGCAGTTCTTC